The present T cell receptor beta chain was sequenced within a study of Ad26.COV2.S vaccination and SARS-CoV-2 variants (dated by TCRdb to about 2021). With regard to the full study: Vaccine-arm donors came from COV1001, a multicentre, randomized, double-blind, placebo-controlled phase I-IIa trial of Ad26.COV2.S in healthy adults. Throughout the experiments and outcome assessment, investigators stayed blinded to trial group allocation. Ad26.COV2.S was given intramuscularly at 5x10^10 or 1x10^11 viral particles, as a single shot or as two shots 56 days apart. A total of roughly 32 samples were included in the TCR-sequenced set, comprising around 19 Ad26.COV2.S vaccine recipients, 5 placebo recipients and 8 SARS-CoV-2 convalescent individuals. TCRbeta repertoire sequencing served as the tool for gauging how specific and how broad the SARS-CoV-2-reactive T cell receptors were following Ad26.COV2.S vaccination. Trial participants were randomized into five groups of five, in which low-dose or high-dose Ad26.COV2.S was given once or twice, or placebo was given on both occasions. What the study reported, not specific to this receptor: Substantial breadth of spike-specific CD8+ and CD4+ T cell responses was reported after vaccination. The authors noted that the TCR breadth and depth analyses may have underestimated total T cell responses. Ad26.COV2.S recipients had higher spike-specific TCR breadth than placebo recipients (P = 0.0014). Vaccine and placebo recipients had similar non-spike TCR breadth, a finding consistent with the vaccine containing only spike. The study was not powered to compare responses between vaccine doses or regimens.

The label giving this sample's treatment or condition can be read as: 15 to 20 received Ad26.COV2.S at low or high dose, single or two shots; roughly five received placebo; per-sample allocation not given. Repertoires of vaccine and placebo recipients were sequenced from samples collected on day 63 after the first injection. Cohort 1b enrolled roughly 25 adults aged 18-55 years at a single site in Boston, USA, between 29 July and 7 August 2020. As a vaccine, Ad26.COV2.S was a replication-incompetent adenovirus type 26 vector that expressed a prefusion-stabilized SARS-CoV-2 spike protein derived from the original Wuhan strain. This clone came up once. Its antigen specificity is not known. Base qualities were left out, and no much larger clone turns up one base away. The immunoSEQ Assay was used to sequence TCRbeta CDR3 regions. After extraction, genomic DNA underwent amplification by bias-controlled multiplex PCR, followed by high-throughput sequencing. Per the source publication's procedure: To quantify the absolute abundance of each unique TCRbeta CDR3 region, sequences were collapsed and filtered. T cell fraction was estimated by normalizing TCRbeta template counts to usable DNA, with usable DNA measured through amplification of reference genes found in all nucleated cells. Repertoire TCRs were annotated as SARS-CoV-2-specific when V gene, CDR3 amino acid sequence and J gene were exactly matched to a known reactive TCR set. The reference SARS-CoV-2 TCR set was obtained from MIRA and was filtered for enrichment in COVID-19-positive ImmuneCODE repertoires, whereby public or cross-reactive TCRs were removed. Using the MIRA antigens, annotated TCRs were further analysed by specific ORF or by position within an ORF. Breadth was defined as annotated unique rearrangements over total unique productive rearrangements; depth was the summed frequency of those rearrangements. Two-sided Wilcoxon rank-sum tests were used to compare TCR breadth between groups. TCRdb re-hosts the immuneACCESS table, in-frame sequences only. Its copies lack some clones; in the studies checked, an unresolved V gene accounts for under half of them, and the cause for the rest is not known. Clonal size and the V and J genes are those of that table, whereas D and trimming came from the DNA. The sample contains roughly 350,000 clones, around 89% of them found a single time. The ten largest account for just under 5% of the sample.

The CDR3 numbers 13 residues from cysteine through phenylalanine. Left in the record is the CDR3 DNA by itself, 39 bases read in frame from the first base. Trimming costs V 1 base and J 3 bases, and their ends lie 7 bases apart. For CDR1 and CDR2, the germline V gene lists SNHLY and FYNNEI. This TCR was recovered from a person between 18 and 65 years old who received the Ad26.COV2.S COVID-19 vaccine or a placebo. This receptor chain uses TRBV2 and TRBJ2-7, with TRBD2 as a weak D call on 5 bases. The source was peripheral blood, collected in a trial of Ad26.COV2.S vaccine versus placebo. The bases read TGTGCCAGCAGTGAAGAGCGGCACTACGAGCAGTACTTC. Its amino acids are CASSEERHYEQYF.